The following is a T cell receptor (beta chain) sequence with its context. Using immunoSEQ multiplex PCR, the repertoire was profiled, and TCRdb retains in-frame clones only, with some absent. The sample records approximately 250,000 clones, about 80% being singletons. This sample was included in a study of blood T cell repertoires in COVID-19. The CDR3 spans 11 residues. V gave up 6 bases and J gave up 9 bases, with 11 bases separating them. CDR1 and CDR2 from the germline V gene are SNHLY and FYNNEI. Sequencing was performed on PBMCs or T cells enriched from blood (not recorded which). The chain couples TRBV2 to TRBJ1-1, with no clear D. This receptor was taken from a man aged 40-49 years who had recovered from COVID-19. The DNA of the CDR3 is TGTGCCAGCAGAGGGTGGGAGCAAGCTTTCTTT. It translates to CASRGWEQAFF.